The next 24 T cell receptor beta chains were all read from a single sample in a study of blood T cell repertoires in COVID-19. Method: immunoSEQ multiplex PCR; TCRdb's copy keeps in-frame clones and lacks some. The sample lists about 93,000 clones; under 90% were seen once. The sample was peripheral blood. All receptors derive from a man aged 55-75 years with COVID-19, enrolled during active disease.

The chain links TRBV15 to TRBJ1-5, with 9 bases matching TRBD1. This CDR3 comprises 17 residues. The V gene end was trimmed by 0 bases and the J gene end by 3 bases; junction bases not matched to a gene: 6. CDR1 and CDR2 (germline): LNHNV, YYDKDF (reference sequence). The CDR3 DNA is TGTGCCACCAGCAGAGACCGGGGGACAGGGTCCAATCAGCCCCAGCATTTT. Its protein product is CATSRDRGTGSNQPQHF.

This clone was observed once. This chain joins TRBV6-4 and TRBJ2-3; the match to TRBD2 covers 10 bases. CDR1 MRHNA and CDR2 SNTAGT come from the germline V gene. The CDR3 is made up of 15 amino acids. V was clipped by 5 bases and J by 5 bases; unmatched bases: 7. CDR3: CASSSSSGSRDTQYF. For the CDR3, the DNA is TGTGCCAGCAGTAGCTCTAGCGGGAGTCGAGATACGCAGTATTTT.

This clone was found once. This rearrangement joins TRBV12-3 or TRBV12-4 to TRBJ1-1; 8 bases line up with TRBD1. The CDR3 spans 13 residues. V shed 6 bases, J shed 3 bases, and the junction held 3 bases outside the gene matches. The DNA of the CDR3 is TGTGCCAGCAGCAGGGGGCAGTACACTGAAGCTTTCTTT. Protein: CASSRGQYTEAFF.

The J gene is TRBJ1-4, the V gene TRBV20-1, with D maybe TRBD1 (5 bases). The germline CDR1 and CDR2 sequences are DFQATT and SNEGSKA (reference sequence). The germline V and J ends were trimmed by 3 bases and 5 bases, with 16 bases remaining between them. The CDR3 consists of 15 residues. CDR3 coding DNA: TGCAGTGCTAGTACCATCCACAGGAGAAATGAAAAACTGTTTTTT. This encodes CSASTIHRRNEKLFF.

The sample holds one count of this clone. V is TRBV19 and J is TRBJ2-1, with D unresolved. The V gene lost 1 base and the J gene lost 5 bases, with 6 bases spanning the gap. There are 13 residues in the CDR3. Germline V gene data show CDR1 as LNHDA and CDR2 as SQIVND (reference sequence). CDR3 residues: CASSIGANNEQFF. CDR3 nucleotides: TGTGCCAGTAGTATAGGGGCAAACAATGAGCAGTTCTTC.

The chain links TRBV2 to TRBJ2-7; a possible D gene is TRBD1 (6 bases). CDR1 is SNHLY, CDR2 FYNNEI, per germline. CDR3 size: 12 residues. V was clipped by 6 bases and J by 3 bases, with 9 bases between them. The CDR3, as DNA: TGTGCCAGCAGGACAGGCCTCTACGAGCAGTACTTC. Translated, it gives CASRTGLYEQYF.

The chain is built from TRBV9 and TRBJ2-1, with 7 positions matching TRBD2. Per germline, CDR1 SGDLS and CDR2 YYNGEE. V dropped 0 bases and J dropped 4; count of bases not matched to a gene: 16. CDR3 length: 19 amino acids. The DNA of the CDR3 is TGTGCCAGCAGCGTAGAGGGTAGGAATAGGGACTACCGTTACAATGAGCAGTTCTTC. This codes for CASSVEGRNRDYRYNEQFF.

The CDR3 loop is CASSFGGNNEQFF. The CDR3, as DNA: TGTGCCAGCAGCTTTGGAGGGAACAATGAGCAGTTCTTC. This chain joins TRBV7-9 and TRBJ2-1, with a possible D match to TRBD2 (6 bases). V was clipped by 3 bases and J by 5 bases, with 8 bases between them. Germline V gene data show CDR1 as SEHNR and CDR2 as FQNEAQ (reference sequence). This CDR3 spans 13 amino acids.

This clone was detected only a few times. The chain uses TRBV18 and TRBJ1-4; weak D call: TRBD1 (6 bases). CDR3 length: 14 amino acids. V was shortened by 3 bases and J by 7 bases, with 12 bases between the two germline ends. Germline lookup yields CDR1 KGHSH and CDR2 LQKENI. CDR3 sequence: CASSPQGSFEKLFF. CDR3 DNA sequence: TGTGCCAGCTCACCTCAGGGGAGTTTTGAAAAACTGTTTTTT.

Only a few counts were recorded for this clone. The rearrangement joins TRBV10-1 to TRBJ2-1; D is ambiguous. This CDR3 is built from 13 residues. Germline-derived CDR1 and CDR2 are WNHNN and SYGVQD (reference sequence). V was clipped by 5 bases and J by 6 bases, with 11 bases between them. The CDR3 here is CASSSRGSNEQFF. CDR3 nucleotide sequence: TGCGCCAGCAGTAGCCGAGGTAGCAATGAGCAGTTCTTC.

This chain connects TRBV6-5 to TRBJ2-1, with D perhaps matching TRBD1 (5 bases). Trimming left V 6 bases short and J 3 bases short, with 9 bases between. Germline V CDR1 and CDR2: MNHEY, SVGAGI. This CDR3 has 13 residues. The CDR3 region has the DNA TGTGCCAGCAGGTTAGACAGCTACAATGAGCAGTTCTTC. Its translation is CASRLDSYNEQFF.

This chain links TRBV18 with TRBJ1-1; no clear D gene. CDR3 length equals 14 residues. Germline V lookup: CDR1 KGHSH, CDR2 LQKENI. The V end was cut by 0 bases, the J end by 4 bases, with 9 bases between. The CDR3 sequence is CASSPPAHPTEAFF. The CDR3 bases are TGTGCCAGCTCACCACCGGCTCATCCCACTGAAGCTTTCTTT.

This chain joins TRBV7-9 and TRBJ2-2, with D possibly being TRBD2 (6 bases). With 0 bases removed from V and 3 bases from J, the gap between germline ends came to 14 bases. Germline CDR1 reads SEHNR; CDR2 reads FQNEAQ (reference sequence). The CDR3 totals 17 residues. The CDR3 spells CASSLAVGGPDTGELFF. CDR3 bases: TGTGCCAGCAGCTTAGCTGTCGGGGGTCCGGACACCGGGGAGCTGTTTTTT.

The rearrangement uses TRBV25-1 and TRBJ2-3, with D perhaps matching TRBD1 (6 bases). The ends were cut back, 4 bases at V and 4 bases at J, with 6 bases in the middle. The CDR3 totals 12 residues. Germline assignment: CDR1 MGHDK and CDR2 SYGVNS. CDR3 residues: CASSGTADTQYF. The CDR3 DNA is TGTGCCAGCAGTGGGACAGCAGATACGCAGTATTTT.

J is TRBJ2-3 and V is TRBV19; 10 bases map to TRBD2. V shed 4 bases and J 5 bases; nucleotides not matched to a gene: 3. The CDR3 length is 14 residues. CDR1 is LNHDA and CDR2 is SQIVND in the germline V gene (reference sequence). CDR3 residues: CASSRLAGGDTQYF. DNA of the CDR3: TGTGCCAGTAGTAGGTTAGCGGGAGGAGATACGCAGTATTTT.

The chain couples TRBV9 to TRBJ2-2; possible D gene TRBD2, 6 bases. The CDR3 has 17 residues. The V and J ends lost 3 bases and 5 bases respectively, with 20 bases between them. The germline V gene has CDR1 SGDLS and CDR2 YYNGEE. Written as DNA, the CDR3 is TGTGCCAGCAGCGAGCCCCCGGATAGCGGAAGGACCGGGGAGCTGTTTTTT. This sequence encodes CASSEPPDSGRTGELFF.

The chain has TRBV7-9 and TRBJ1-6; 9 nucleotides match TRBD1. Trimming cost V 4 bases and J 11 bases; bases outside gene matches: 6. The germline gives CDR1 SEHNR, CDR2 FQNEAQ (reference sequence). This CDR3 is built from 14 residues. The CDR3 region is CASSSQGAETPLHF. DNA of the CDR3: TGTGCCAGCAGCTCACAGGGGGCGGAAACACCCCTCCACTTT. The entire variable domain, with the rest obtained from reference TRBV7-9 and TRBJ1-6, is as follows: DTGVSQNPRHKITKRGQNVTFRCDPISEHNRLYWYRQTLGQGPEFLTYFQNEAQLEKSRLLSDRFSAERPKGSFSTLEIQRTEQGDSAMYLCASSSQGAETPLHFGNGTRLTVT.

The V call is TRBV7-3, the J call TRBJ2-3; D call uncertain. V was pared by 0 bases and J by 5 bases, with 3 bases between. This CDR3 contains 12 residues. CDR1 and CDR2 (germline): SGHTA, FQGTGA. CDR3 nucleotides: TGTGCCAGCAGCTTAACCGGAGATACGCAGTATTTT. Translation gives CASSLTGDTQYF.

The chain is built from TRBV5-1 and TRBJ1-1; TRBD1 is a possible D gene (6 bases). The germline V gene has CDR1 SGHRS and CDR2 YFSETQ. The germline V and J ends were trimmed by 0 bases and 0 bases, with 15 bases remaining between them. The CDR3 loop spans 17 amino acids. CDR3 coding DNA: TGCGCCAGCAGCTTGGAAGGGTATGGGACAATGAACACTGAAGCTTTCTTT. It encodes CASSLEGYGTMNTEAFF.

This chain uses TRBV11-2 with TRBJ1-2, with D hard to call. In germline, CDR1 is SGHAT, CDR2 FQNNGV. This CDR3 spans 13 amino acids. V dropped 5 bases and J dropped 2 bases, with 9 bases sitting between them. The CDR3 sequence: CASSPSRNYGYTF. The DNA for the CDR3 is TGTGCCAGCAGCCCTTCGAGGAACTATGGCTACACCTTC.

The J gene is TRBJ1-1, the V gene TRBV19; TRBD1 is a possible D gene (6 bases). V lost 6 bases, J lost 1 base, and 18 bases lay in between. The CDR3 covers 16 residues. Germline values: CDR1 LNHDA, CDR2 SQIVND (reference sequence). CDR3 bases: TGTGCCAGTAGATTGAGGGCGGGAGGGGGGAACACTGAAGCTTTCTTT. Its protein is CASRLRAGGGNTEAFF.

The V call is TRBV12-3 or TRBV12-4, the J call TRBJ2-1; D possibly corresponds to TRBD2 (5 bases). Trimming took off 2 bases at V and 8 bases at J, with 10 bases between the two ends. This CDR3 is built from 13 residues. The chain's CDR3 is CASSLQEDDEQFF. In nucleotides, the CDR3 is TGTGCCAGCAGTTTACAGGAGGACGATGAGCAGTTCTTC.

The CDR3 here is CAISEPAEGTDTQYF. The CDR3, as DNA: TGTGCCATCAGTGAGCCAGCGGAGGGCACAGATACGCAGTATTTT. V usage is TRBV10-3 and J usage is TRBJ2-3; the D gene is possibly TRBD2 (5 bases). Trimming left V 2 bases short and J 1 base short, with 10 bases between. The length of the CDR3 is 15 residues. Per germline, CDR1 ENHRY and CDR2 SYGVKD.

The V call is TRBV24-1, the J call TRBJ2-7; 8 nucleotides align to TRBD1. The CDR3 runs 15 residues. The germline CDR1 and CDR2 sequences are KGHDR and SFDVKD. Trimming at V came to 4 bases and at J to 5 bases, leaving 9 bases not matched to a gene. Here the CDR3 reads CATSDPRQGSNEQYF. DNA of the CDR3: TGTGCCACCAGTGACCCCAGACAGGGGAGCAACGAGCAGTACTTC.